One sample yielded the 27 T cell receptor beta chains listed below, sequenced in a study of blood T cell repertoires in COVID-19. The table came from immunoSEQ multiplex PCR; TCRdb's copy has only in-frame clones and leaves some out. The table lists roughly 74,000 clones, 70% to 90% of them singletons. The specimen sequenced was peripheral blood. The receptors were gathered from a man aged 70-80 years with active or convalescent COVID-19.

The rearrangement links TRBV19 to TRBJ1-2, with D perhaps matching TRBD1 (5 bases). The CDR3 has 15 residues. The V gene's germline CDR1 is LNHDA and CDR2 SQIVND (reference sequence). With 1 base removed from V and 2 bases from J, the gap between germline ends came to 11 bases. CDR3 loop: CASSIVGAANYGYTF. Written as DNA, the CDR3 is TGTGCCAGTAGTATAGTAGGGGCCGCCAACTATGGCTACACCTTC.

The chain carries TRBV10-3 and TRBJ2-3, with 8 bases matching TRBD2. After removal of 11 bases from V and 1 base from J, the junction contained 8 bases not matched to a gene. Per the germline V gene, CDR1 is ENHRY and CDR2 is SYGVKD. The CDR3 extends over 14 amino acids. The CDR3 nucleotides are TGTGCCGTCGCCTGGCGGGAGGGCACAGATACGCAGTATTTT. This translates into CAVAWREGTDTQYF.

The chain couples TRBV28 to TRBJ2-3, with 9 bases aligning to TRBD2. The CDR3 consists of 15 residues. CDR1 and CDR2 from the germline V gene are MDHEN and SYDVKM. Trimming cost V 5 bases and J 4 bases; bases outside gene matches: 7. The CDR3 DNA reads as TGTGCCAGCAGTGGGCTAGCGGGAAAGTCAGATACGCAGTATTTT. Amino acid sequence: CASSGLAGKSDTQYF.

The chain is built from TRBV28 and TRBJ1-6; no reliable D call. Trimming left V 7 bases short and J 5 bases short, with 6 bases between. This CDR3 is built from 12 residues. CDR1 is MDHEN, CDR2 SYDVKM, per germline. This chain's CDR3 is CASNINNSPLHF. For the CDR3, the DNA is TGTGCCAGCAACATCAATAATTCACCCCTCCACTTT.

The CDR3 loop reads CASSPETGGTNYGYTF. For the CDR3, the DNA is TGTGCCAGCTCACCAGAAACAGGGGGCACCAACTATGGCTACACCTTC. The V gene is TRBV18, the J gene TRBJ1-2, with 9 bases that match TRBD1. The CDR3 runs 16 residues. V lost 2 bases to trimming and J lost 2 bases; unmatched junction nucleotides: 6. Germline CDR1 reads KGHSH; CDR2 reads LQKENI.

The chain links TRBV6-5 to TRBJ2-1, with 7 nucleotides matching TRBD2. The V and J ends lost 7 bases and 3 bases, in that order; junction bases with no gene match: 9. The CDR3 loop spans 15 amino acids. CDR1 is MNHEY and CDR2 is SVGAGI in the germline V gene. CDR3 in amino acids: CASKPPGTNYNEQFF. The CDR3 region has the DNA TGTGCCAGCAAACCCCCGGGGACTAACTACAATGAGCAGTTCTTC.

The chain carries TRBV15 and TRBJ1-2; D gene unclear. This CDR3 contains 14 residues. Germline V gene lookup returns CDR1 LNHNV and CDR2 YYDKDF (reference sequence). The V and J ends lost 2 bases and 8 bases respectively, with 15 bases between them. In DNA, the CDR3 is TGTGCCACCAGCAGACAGAAATTGGCTGCAGGCTACACCTTC. Protein product: CATSRQKLAAGYTF.

This chain connects TRBV27 to TRBJ1-2, with a tentative D call TRBD1 (5 bases). V was pared by 5 bases and J by 4 bases, with 14 bases between. The CDR3 spans 14 residues. Germline values: CDR1 MNHEY, CDR2 SMNVEV (reference sequence). DNA of the CDR3: TGTGCCAGCAGTGTTAGGCAGGGCGCCTATGGCTACACCTTC. This translates into CASSVRQGAYGYTF.

This chain connects TRBV18 to TRBJ2-3, with TRBD1 matching 8 bases. CDR1 is KGHSH and CDR2 is LQKENI in the germline V gene. J lost 3 bases, V lost 6 bases, and 8 bases had no gene match. This CDR3 has 15 amino acids. CDR3 nucleotides: TGTGCCAGCTCTTATACGGACAGGGTGACAGATACGCAGTATTTT. Translation gives CASSYTDRVTDTQYF.

The rearrangement uses TRBV28 and TRBJ1-5; D possibly corresponds to TRBD1 (5 bases). The CDR3 contains 11 residues. The ends were cut back, 6 bases at V and 10 bases at J, with 10 bases in the middle. CDR1 and CDR2 (germline): MDHEN, SYDVKM. CDR3 in amino acids: CASSQGYPQHF. The DNA for the CDR3 is TGTGCCAGCAGCCAGGGTTACCCCCAGCATTTT.

V and J are TRBV28 and TRBJ1-2, with 7 positions matching TRBD1. The CDR3 length is 15 residues. V lost 1 base, J lost 4 bases, and 6 bases stayed unmatched. Germline values: CDR1 MDHEN, CDR2 SYDVKM. CDR3 sequence: CASSLSRQGIYGYTF. DNA for the CDR3: TGTGCCAGCAGTTTATCCCGACAGGGTATCTATGGCTACACCTTC.

The chain employs TRBV28 and TRBJ2-7; the match to TRBD2 covers 13 bases. This CDR3 contains 14 residues. V shed 8 bases and J 7 bases; nucleotides not matched to a gene: 8. Per the germline V gene, CDR1 is MDHEN and CDR2 is SYDVKM. The CDR3 nucleotides are TGTGCCAGCCGTACTAGCGGGAGGGCCTGGGAGCAGTACTTC. Translating it yields CASRTSGRAWEQYF.

This chain uses TRBV4-1 with TRBJ2-5; the D gene is possibly TRBD1 (5 bases). The CDR3 runs to 11 residues. V lost 5 bases and J 12 bases, leaving 13 bases between the germline ends. Germline lookup yields CDR1 MGHRA and CDR2 YSYEKL. CDR3 region: CASSNLGAKYF. Here the CDR3 DNA reads TGCGCCAGCAGCAATCTAGGGGCCAAGTACTTC.

The table lists this clone with a count of one. The V call is TRBV30, the J call TRBJ2-3; 9 bases align to TRBD1. CDR1 is GTSNPN and CDR2 is SVGIG in the germline V gene (reference sequence). V was clipped by 5 bases and J by 8 bases; unmatched bases: 14. The CDR3 has 15 amino acids. Here the CDR3 reads CAWDLGQGRSGTQYF. As DNA, the CDR3 is TGTGCCTGGGATTTGGGACAGGGAAGATCCGGTACGCAGTATTTT.

This chain links TRBV7-8 with TRBJ1-1; weak D call: TRBD1 (5 bases). Germline CDR1 is SGHVS and CDR2 is FQNEAQ. This CDR3 is built from 14 residues. V shed 5 bases and J shed 3 bases, with 13 bases lying between them. Here the CDR3 DNA reads TGTGCCAGCAGCCCGAGCGGGGGACACACTGAAGCTTTCTTT. This sequence encodes CASSPSGGHTEAFF. The full variable domain, rest sourced from reference TRBV7-8 and TRBJ1-1, is GAGVSQSPRYKVAKRGQDVALRCDPISGHVSLFWYQQALGQGPEFLTYFQNEAQLDKSGLPSDRFFAERPEGSVSTLKIQRTQQEDSAVYLCASSPSGGHTEAFFGQGTRLTVV.

The chain uses TRBV7-3 and TRBJ2-1; the D gene is possibly TRBD2 (6 bases). This CDR3 region has 14 residues. Trimming took off 1 base at V and 7 bases at J, with 11 bases between the two ends. CDR1 and CDR2 (germline): SGHTA, FQGTGA. The CDR3 reads CASSLMGGRNEQFF. In DNA, the CDR3 is TGTGCCAGCAGCTTAATGGGGGGTAGGAATGAGCAGTTCTTC.

The chain has TRBV7-8 and TRBJ1-6, with D possibly matching TRBD1 (5 bases). Trimming cost V 2 bases and J 11 bases, with 19 bases left between them. The CDR3 totals 16 residues. The germline V gene has CDR1 SGHVS and CDR2 FQNEAQ. The CDR3 spells CASSLRAGRLTTPLHF. The CDR3 DNA is TGTGCCAGCAGCTTACGGGCAGGGAGGCTAACGACACCCCTCCACTTT.

The V gene is TRBV5-1, the J gene TRBJ2-1; TRBD2 might be the D (5 bases). The CDR3 spans 14 residues. Germline V lookup: CDR1 SGHRS, CDR2 YFSETQ. The V and J ends lost 0 bases and 6 bases respectively, with 10 bases between them. CDR3 bases: TGCGCCAGCAGCTTGGACGGGGTCGCCAATGAGCAGTTCTTC. It translates to CASSLDGVANEQFF.

The chain joins TRBV2 to TRBJ2-3; maybe TRBD2 (5 bases). This CDR3 is 15 amino acids long. Trimming pared 6 bases from V and 1 base from J, leaving 14 bases between. Germline V CDR1 and CDR2: SNHLY, FYNNEI. The CDR3 spells CASREVGFGTDTQYF. CDR3 sequence (DNA): TGTGCCAGCAGGGAGGTGGGTTTCGGCACAGATACGCAGTATTTT.

This chain uses TRBV5-4 with TRBJ2-3; possible D gene TRBD2, 9 bases. CDR3 length: 16 amino acids. The germline CDR1 and CDR2 sequences are SGHNT and YYREEE (reference sequence). V was trimmed by 4 bases and J by 4 bases, leaving 19 bases between them. CDR3 in DNA: TGTGCCAGCAGCGGCGGGGGGGGACAGGATCCAGATACGCAGTATTTT. Amino acid sequence: CASSGGGGQDPDTQYF.

The chain links TRBV5-4 to TRBJ2-3; 8 bases are a match to TRBD2. The CDR3 is made up of 16 amino acids. The germline gives CDR1 SGHNT, CDR2 YYREEE (reference sequence). With V trimmed by 4 bases and J by 2 bases, 9 bases remained unmatched. The CDR3 bases are TGTGCCAGCAGCGGCCGACTAGCGCGGAACACAGATACGCAGTATTTT. Encoded protein: CASSGRLARNTDTQYF.

The chain is built from TRBV5-1 and TRBJ2-1, with TRBD1 as a possible D gene (6 bases). The V gene's germline CDR1 is SGHRS and CDR2 YFSETQ. The CDR3 extends over 12 amino acids. V was clipped by 3 bases and J by 8 bases, with 9 bases between them. CDR3 nucleotide sequence: TGCGCCAGCAGCTCACAGGGCGATGAGCAGTTCTTC. This translates into CASSSQGDEQFF.

This chain connects TRBV2 to TRBJ1-5; TRBD1 aligns across 7 bases. Germline assignment: CDR1 SNHLY and CDR2 FYNNEI. Losses at the gene ends were 5 bases for V and 5 bases for J; bases not matched to a gene: 12. This CDR3 region has 16 residues. CDR3 DNA: TGTGCCAGCAGTCTCGAGCTGGGACAGCATTATCAGCCCCAGCATTTT. Translating gives CASSLELGQHYQPQHF. Complete variable domain (other parts from reference TRBV2 and TRBJ1-5): EPEVTQTPSHQVTQMGQEVILRCVPISNHLYFYWYRQILGQKVEFLVSFYNNEISEKSEIFDDQFSVERPDGSNFTLKIRSTKLEDSAMYFCASSLELGQHYQPQHFGDGTRLSIL.

J is TRBJ1-2 and V is TRBV7-9, with D maybe TRBD1 (5 bases). Germline loops: CDR1 SEHNR, CDR2 FQNEAQ (reference sequence). V was shortened by 5 bases and J by 5 bases, with 18 bases between the two germline ends. The CDR3 sequence is 15 residues long. CDR3 sequence reads: CASSIGQSLSYGYTF. CDR3 coding DNA: TGTGCCAGCAGCATCGGACAATCGCTCAGTTATGGCTACACCTTC.

The V gene is TRBV16, the J gene TRBJ1-5; 9 bases fit TRBD1. V trimming: 4 bases; J trimming: 2 bases; junction bases outside the gene matches: 12. This CDR3 comprises 18 residues. The germline gives CDR1 KGHSY, CDR2 FQNENV. The CDR3, as DNA: TGTGCCAGCAGCCCCCGGGACAGGGCTTTCTCGGGCAATCAGCCCCAGCATTTT. Encoded protein: CASSPRDRAFSGNQPQHF.

In its sample, this clone was seen once. The chain recombines TRBV28 with TRBJ1-6; TRBD1 might be the D (6 bases). CDR1 and CDR2 (germline): MDHEN, SYDVKM. Trimming stripped 8 bases from V and 9 bases from J, with 11 bases between. This CDR3 is built from 12 residues. The CDR3 DNA sequence: TGTGCCAGCGGGGGGGGGCGTTCACCCCTCCACTTT. It yields the protein CASGGGRSPLHF.

The rearrangement joins TRBV11-2 to TRBJ1-4, with 8 bases aligning to TRBD1. The germline V gene encodes CDR1 SGHAT and CDR2 FQNNGV. The CDR3 loop spans 14 amino acids. The V and J ends lost 5 bases and 8 bases, in that order; junction bases with no gene match: 7. The CDR3 loop reads CASSRTGMAEKLFF. Here the CDR3 DNA reads TGTGCCAGCAGCCGGACAGGGATGGCAGAAAAACTGTTTTTT. Variable domain in full (rest from reference TRBV11-2 and TRBJ1-4): EAGVAQSPRYKIIEKRQSVAFWCNPISGHATLYWYQQILGQGPKLLIQFQNNGVVDDSQLPKDRFSAERLKGVDSTLKIQPAKLEDSAVYLCASSRTGMAEKLFFGSGTQLSVL.